Listed here are 10 T cell receptor beta chains from one sample, sequenced in a study of cytomegalovirus exposure and HLA in healthy donors. TCRdb's table, derived via immunoSEQ multiplex PCR, lists solely in-frame clones and lacks some. The table shows about 220,000 clones, with roughly 89% occurring only once. The specimen was PBMCs. All receptors come from a young man in good health and CMV-seronegative.

CDR3 DNA: TGTGCCAGCAGCGTATCCTTCCGGAGCGAGCAGTACTTC. Amino acid sequence: CASSVSFRSEQYF. This sequence joins TRBV9 and TRBJ2-7; D remains ambiguous. The CDR3 has 13 amino acids. Trimming removed 1 base from V and 6 bases from J, with 11 bases in between. CDR1 is SGDLS, CDR2 YYNGEE, per germline.

Here the CDR3 DNA reads TGTGCCAGCAGTCTTACCTTCGACAGGGGAGGCGGCTATGGCTACACCTTC. Translating gives CASSLTFDRGGGYGYTF. The chain has TRBV2 and TRBJ1-2; 8 bases line up with TRBD1. CDR3 size: 17 residues. The germline V gene has CDR1 SNHLY and CDR2 FYNNEI. The V gene end was trimmed by 5 bases and the J gene end by 4 bases; junction bases not matched to a gene: 15. The whole variable domain, filled in from reference TRBV2 and TRBJ1-2, reads EPEVTQTPSHQVTQMGQEVILRCVPISNHLYFYWYRQILGQKVEFLVSFYNNEISEKSEIFDDQFSVERPDGSNFTLKIRSTKLEDSAMYFCASSLTFDRGGGYGYTFGSGTRLTVV.

The V gene is TRBV7-9, the J gene TRBJ2-1, with a possible D match to TRBD2 (5 bases). The CDR3 sequence is 15 residues long. The V end was cut by 1 base, the J end by 6 bases, with 13 bases between. Germline V lookup: CDR1 SEHNR, CDR2 FQNEAQ (reference sequence). This chain's CDR3 is CASSLVVGRGNEQFF. CDR3 coding DNA: TGTGCCAGCAGCTTAGTGGTGGGTCGGGGCAATGAGCAGTTCTTC.

The rearrangement uses TRBV4-3 and TRBJ2-7; the match to TRBD1 covers 7 bases. Looked up from germline, CDR1 is LGHNA and CDR2 is YSLEER. The CDR3 covers 15 residues. Trimming at V came to 4 bases and at J to 2 bases, leaving 8 bases not matched to a gene. The CDR3 nucleotides read TGCGCCAGCAGCCCGGGACAGTTGGGGGCCTACGAGCAGTACTTC. This encodes CASSPGQLGAYEQYF.

This clone was detected once. J is TRBJ1-1 and V is TRBV29-1; D uncertain. CDR1 is SQVTM and CDR2 is ANQGSEA in the germline V gene. Trimming removed 7 bases at V and 0 bases at J, with 12 bases between. The CDR3 consists of 13 residues. The CDR3 here is CSARSVMNTEAFF. The CDR3 nucleotides are TGCAGCGCTAGGAGTGTGATGAACACTGAAGCTTTCTTT.

The rearrangement uses TRBV7-8 and TRBJ2-1; D is undetermined. This CDR3 has 11 residues. Germline V lookup: CDR1 SGHVS, CDR2 FQNEAQ. Between the trimmed V and J ends, which lost 5 bases and 10 bases, there was a span of 9 bases. CDR3 DNA sequence: TGTGCCAGCAGCCCTCCCCCCGAGCAGTTCTTC. This encodes CASSPPPEQFF. The full variable domain, completed using reference TRBV7-8 and TRBJ2-1, is GAGVSQSPRYKVAKRGQDVALRCDPISGHVSLFWYQQALGQGPEFLTYFQNEAQLDKSGLPSDRFFAERPEGSVSTLKIQRTQQEDSAVYLCASSPPPEQFFGPGTRLTVL.

The chain is built from TRBV7-6 and TRBJ2-7; a possible D gene is TRBD1 (6 bases). Deletions cut 1 base from V and 3 bases from J, with 10 bases between. From germline, CDR1 is SGHVS and CDR2 FNYEAQ. This CDR3 region has 14 residues. CDR3 amino acids: CASSLDAGDYEQYF. In DNA form, the CDR3 reads TGTGCCAGCAGCTTAGATGCAGGGGACTACGAGCAGTACTTC.

The J gene is TRBJ2-3, the V gene TRBV11-3; 9 nucleotides match TRBD1. Trimming cost V 4 bases and J 0 bases; bases outside gene matches: 5. CDR1 SGHNT and CDR2 YENEEA come from the germline V gene. CDR3 length: 16 residues. CDR3: CASSYRTGASTDTQYF. DNA of the CDR3: TGTGCCAGCAGCTACCGGACAGGGGCTAGCACAGATACGCAGTATTTT.

The V gene is TRBV4-2, the J gene TRBJ1-2, with D possibly matching TRBD1 (6 bases). CDR3 size: 14 residues. CDR1 and CDR2 (germline): LGHNA, YNFKEQ. Trimming removed 0 bases from V and 8 bases from J, with 13 bases in between. The CDR3 is CASSQDPGGGGYTF. CDR3 coding DNA: TGTGCCAGCAGCCAAGATCCGGGGGGCGGAGGCTACACCTTC.

This chain links TRBV19 with TRBJ1-2; D may be TRBD1 (6 bases). The CDR3 sequence is 13 residues long. Germline V gene sequence: CDR1 LNHDA, CDR2 SQIVND (reference sequence). Trimming removed 6 bases from V and 0 bases from J, with 8 bases in between. The CDR3 sequence: CASSPGANYGYTF. CDR3 coding DNA: TGTGCCAGTAGCCCAGGGGCTAACTATGGCTACACCTTC. The full variable domain, in which reference TRBV19 and TRBJ1-2 provide the parts outside the CDR3, is DGGITQSPKYLFRKEGQNVTLSCEQNLNHDAMYWYRQDPGQGLRLIYYSQIVNDFQKGDIAEGYSVSREKKESFPLTVTSAQKNPTAFYLCASSPGANYGYTFGSGTRLTVV.